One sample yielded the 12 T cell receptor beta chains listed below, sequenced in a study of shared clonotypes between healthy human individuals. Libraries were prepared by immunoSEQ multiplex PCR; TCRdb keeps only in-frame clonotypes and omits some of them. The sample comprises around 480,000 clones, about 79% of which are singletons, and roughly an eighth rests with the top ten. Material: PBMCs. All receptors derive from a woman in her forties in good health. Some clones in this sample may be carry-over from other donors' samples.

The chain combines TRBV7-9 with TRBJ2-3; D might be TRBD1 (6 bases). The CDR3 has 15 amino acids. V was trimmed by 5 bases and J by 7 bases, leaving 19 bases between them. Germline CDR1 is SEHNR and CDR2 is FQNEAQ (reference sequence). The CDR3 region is CASSTTGLAGYTQYF. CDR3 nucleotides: TGTGCCAGCAGCACGACAGGCTTGGCTGGGTATACGCAGTATTTT.

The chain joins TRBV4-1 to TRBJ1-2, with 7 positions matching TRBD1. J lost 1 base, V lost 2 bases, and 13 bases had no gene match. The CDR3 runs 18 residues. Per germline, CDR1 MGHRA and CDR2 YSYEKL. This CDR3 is CASSQKPTGTEINYGYTF. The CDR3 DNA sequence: TGCGCCAGCAGCCAAAAGCCCACCGGGACAGAGATTAACTATGGCTACACCTTC.

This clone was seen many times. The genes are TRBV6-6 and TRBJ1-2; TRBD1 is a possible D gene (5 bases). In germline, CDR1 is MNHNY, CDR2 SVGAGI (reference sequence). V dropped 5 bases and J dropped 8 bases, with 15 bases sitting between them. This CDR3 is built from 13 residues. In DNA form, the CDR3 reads TGTGCCAGCAGTCCCGAGGGGTTTGGCGGCTACACCTTC. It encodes CASSPEGFGGYTF.

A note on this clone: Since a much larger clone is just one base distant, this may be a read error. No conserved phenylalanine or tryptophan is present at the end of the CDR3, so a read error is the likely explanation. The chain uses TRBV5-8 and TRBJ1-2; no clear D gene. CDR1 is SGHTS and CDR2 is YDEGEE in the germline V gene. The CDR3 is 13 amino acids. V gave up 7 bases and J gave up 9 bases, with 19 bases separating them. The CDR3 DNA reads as TGTGCCAGCGAAAACCCAGGCGAGTTGCGCTACACCCTC. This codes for CASENPGELRYTL.

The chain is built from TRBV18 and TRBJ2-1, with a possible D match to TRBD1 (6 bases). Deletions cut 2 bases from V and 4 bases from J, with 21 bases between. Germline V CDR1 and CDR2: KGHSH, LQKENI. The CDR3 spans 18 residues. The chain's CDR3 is CASSPIITGLGSYNEQFF. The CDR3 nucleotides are TGTGCCAGCTCACCAATAATAACAGGGTTGGGGTCATACAATGAGCAGTTCTTC.

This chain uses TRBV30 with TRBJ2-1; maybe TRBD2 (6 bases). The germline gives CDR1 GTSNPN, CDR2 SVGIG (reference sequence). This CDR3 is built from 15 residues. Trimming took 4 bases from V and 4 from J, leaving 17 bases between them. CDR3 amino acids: CAWTSPPGDYNEQFF. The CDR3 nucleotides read TGTGCCTGGACGTCACCCCCGGGGGATTACAATGAGCAGTTCTTC. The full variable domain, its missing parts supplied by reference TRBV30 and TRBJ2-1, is SQTIHQWPATLVQPVGSPLSLECTVEGTSNPNLYWYRQAAGRGLQLLFYSVGIGQISSEVPQNLSASRPQDRQFILSSKKLLLSDSGFYLCAWTSPPGDYNEQFFGPGTRLTVL.

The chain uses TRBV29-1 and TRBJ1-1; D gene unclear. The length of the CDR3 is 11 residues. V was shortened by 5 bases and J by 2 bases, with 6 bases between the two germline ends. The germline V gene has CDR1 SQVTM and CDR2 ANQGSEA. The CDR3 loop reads CSVWANTEAFF. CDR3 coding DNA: TGCAGCGTTTGGGCTAACACTGAAGCTTTCTTT.

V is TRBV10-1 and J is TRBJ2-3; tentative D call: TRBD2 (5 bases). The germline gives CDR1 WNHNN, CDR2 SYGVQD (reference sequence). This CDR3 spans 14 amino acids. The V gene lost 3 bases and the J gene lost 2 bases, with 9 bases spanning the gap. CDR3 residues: CASSERGFTDTQYF. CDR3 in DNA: TGCGCCAGCAGTGAACGGGGATTCACAGATACGCAGTATTTT.

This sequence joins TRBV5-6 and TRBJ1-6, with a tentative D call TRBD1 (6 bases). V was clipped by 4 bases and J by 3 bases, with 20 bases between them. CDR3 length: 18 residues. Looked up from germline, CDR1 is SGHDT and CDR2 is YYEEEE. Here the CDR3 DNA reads TGTGCCAGCAGCCGCTTGGTTGTGGGGGCCGGCTATAATTCACCCCTCCACTTT. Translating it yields CASSRLVVGAGYNSPLHF.

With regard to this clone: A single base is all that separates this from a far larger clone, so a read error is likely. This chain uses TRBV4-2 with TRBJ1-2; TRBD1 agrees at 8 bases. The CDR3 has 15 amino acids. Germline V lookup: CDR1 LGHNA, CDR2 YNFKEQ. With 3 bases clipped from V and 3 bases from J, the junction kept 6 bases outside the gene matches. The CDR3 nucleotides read TGTGCCAGCAGCCAGCCGGGACAGGCAGACTATGGCTACACCTTC. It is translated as CASSQPGQADYGYTF.

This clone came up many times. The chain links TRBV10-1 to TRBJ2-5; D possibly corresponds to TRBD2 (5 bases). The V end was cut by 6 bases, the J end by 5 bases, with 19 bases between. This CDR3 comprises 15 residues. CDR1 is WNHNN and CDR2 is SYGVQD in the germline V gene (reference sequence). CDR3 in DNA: TGCGCCAGCAGCAAGCAGTCGGGGTACGGGGAGACCCAGTACTTC. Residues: CASSKQSGYGETQYF.

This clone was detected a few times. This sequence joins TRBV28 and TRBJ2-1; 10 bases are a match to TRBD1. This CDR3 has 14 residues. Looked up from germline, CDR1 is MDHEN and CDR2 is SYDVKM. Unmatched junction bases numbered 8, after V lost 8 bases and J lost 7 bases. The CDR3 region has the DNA TGTGCCAGCGCCGGGACAGGGGTATGGAATGAGCAGTTCTTC. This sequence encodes CASAGTGVWNEQFF.